This T cell receptor beta chain was recorded in a study of cytomegalovirus exposure and HLA in healthy donors. The CDR3 has 15 amino acids. V lost 2 bases and J lost 5; bases outside the gene matches: 7. CDR1 is MNHNY, CDR2 SVGAGI, per germline (reference sequence). It was with 60 Vbeta and 13 Jbeta primers that the PCR ran. Sequencing used immunoSEQ multiplex PCR; TCRdb keeps in-frame clones, though not all of them. The data hold under 200,000 clones, with roughly 80% observed a single time. The sample taken for sequencing was PBMCs. The receptor's source is a man in his late teens or twenties in good health and CMV-seronegative. The chain has TRBV6-6 and TRBJ2-5, with 8 bases lining up with TRBD1. CDR3 protein: CASSYPTGVGETQYF. The DNA of the CDR3 is TGTGCCAGCAGTTACCCGACAGGGGTCGGGGAGACCCAGTACTTC.